Listed below are T cell receptor beta chains from one sample, sequenced in a study of blood T cell repertoires in COVID-19. The table came from immunoSEQ multiplex PCR; TCRdb's copy has only in-frame clones and leaves some out. The sample contains 35,000 to 45,000 clones, approximately 90% of which appear only once. The sample consisted of peripheral blood. The receptors stem from a man in his sixties with acute or convalescent COVID-19. CDR3s leave out the opening cysteine and the closing phenylalanine or tryptophan. Fields, in order: V gene, CDR3 protein.

>TRBV18
ASSPHLAGASNEQF
>TRBV9
ASSPPGVVQPQH
>TRBV28
ASPPGEDTQY
>TRBV24-1
ATSDPSRDSHRETQY
>TRBV5-1
ASSLSGSSGTHEQF
>TRBV29-1
SVDPGGTEAF
>TRBV11-2
ASSLVAQGTGELF
>TRBV18
ASSPGAGGVSGELF
>TRBV19
ASSIVRGQSPLH
>TRBV7-9
ASSASGTGDTGELF
>TRBV28
ASTERYSGNTIY
>TRBV6-1
ASSDGLAGGGETQY
>TRBV29-1
SGTGNQETQY
>TRBV19
ASSIRGGATDTQY
>TRBV6-1
ASSDNQGSGYT
>TRBV30
AWSGPSPSYQPQH
>TRBV18
ASSEQGIQPQH
>TRBV5-5
ASSLGTGQETQY
>TRBV7-2
ASSLEDSGNIQY
>TRBV7-9
ASSRSKGQGSYNSPLH
>TRBV5-1
ASRLGTGLGNEQF
>TRBV5-1
ASSFHSVSNTEAF
>TRBV29-1
SVAGRDTGYT
>TRBV15
ATSFWTSGTDTQY
>TRBV5-1
ASSLAPRRELGNEQF
>TRBV18
ASSPSQSAYNEQF
>TRBV5-5
ASSDFLAGVGTDTQY
>TRBV2
ASSQTSGRNQF
>TRBV2
ASSEVIGTDTQY
>TRBV5-1
ASSLVRGWETQY
>TRBV4-1
ASSRSYSGTGANYNEQF
>TRBV19
ASTGLRSYGYT
>TRBV24-1
ATSEGGRAYNEQF
>TRBV18
ASSPTTAQGINGNTIY
>TRBV10-1
ARPVITGASYNEQF
>TRBV30
AWCRTGGGNEQF
>TRBV5-1
ASSLAGVNSPLH
>TRBV5-1
ASSPWTGDYEQY
>TRBV29-1
SAKSSSSGGTDTQY
>TRBV7-8
ASSLVRNTIY
>TRBV6-2/TRBV6-3
ASSTRLETQY
>TRBV24-1
ATSPSSGSGETQY
>TRBV5-1
ASSDYMNPSRKLF
>TRBV4-3
ASSQVAGTSPDTQY
>TRBV10-3
AIRAYGEGETQY
>TRBV7-9
ASSLLGTGGSPLH
>TRBV18
ASSPSQQGATGELF
>TRBV4-1
ASSQETAMNTEAF
>TRBV5-4
ASSLDGNYEQY
>TRBV6-6
ASSTTPNTEAF
>TRBV27
ASSFEAGSVNTEAF